This T cell receptor beta chain was sequenced during a study of T-cell memory formation after mild COVID-19 (dated by TCRdb to 2020 to 2023). A note on the overall study: TCR sequence clusters from the two donors were found to be largely donor specific. Two young, previously healthy adult volunteers made up the cohort, one male and one female. Longitudinal TCRalpha and TCRbeta repertoire sequencing tracked T-cell clones expanding and contracting after mild COVID-19 in two donors. General conclusions and limits of the study: SARS-CoV-2 specificity was not confirmed for the second-wave clones peaking on day 37. Only a couple of mild cases were covered by the study, and larger cohorts that include severe cases with pre-infection samples were considered necessary. From day 15 to 85, contracting clones showed balanced CD4/CD8 phenotypes, whereas a second wave of clones that expanded from day 15 to 37 leaned towards CD4+. Some responding clones were detected in pre-infection memory, which suggested that pre-existing cross-reactive memory T cells had joined the SARS-CoV-2 response. Contracting CD4+ clones appeared mostly in the CM and EM memory subsets, whereas CD8+ clones were enriched in EMRA.

A note on this clonotype: No cognate antigen has been identified for it. No qualities accompany the bases; no much larger clone lies one base away.

Ficoll-Paque density gradient centrifugation was the method used to isolate PBMCs. V and J lose 5 bases and 0 bases, and a span of 5 bases separates them. The germline V gene specifies KGHSH as CDR1 and LQKENI as CDR2. The CDR3 has 13 amino acids, counting the end cysteine and phenylalanine. The kept DNA is CDR3 alone, 39 bases in frame from the first base. These reads were obtained on an Illumina NovaSeq 6000. TCRalpha and TCRbeta cDNA libraries were constructed by 5'RACE with constant-segment primers, with sample barcodes and unique molecular identifiers being introduced. Trizol reagent was used to extract RNA from every sample. Amplification of the libraries took two PCR steps, and the second step added a second sample barcode plus Illumina TruSeq adapters. The libraries were sequenced on an Illumina NovaSeq using 2 x 150 bp paired-end reads. In the source study's methods: With migec v1.2.7, reads were demultiplexed and then collapsed into UMI-guided consensus sequences. Using mixcr v2.1.11, UMI consensuses were aligned to TRA and TRB V and J templates and then assembled into clonotypes. Expanded or contracted clonotypes were those called significant by both edgeR and NoisET, with noise models trained on biological replicates. For edgeR calls, a false discovery rate-adjusted p below 0.01 and a log2 fold-change threshold of 1 were applied. As an exploratory analysis of dynamics, max-normalized trajectories of the 1000 most abundant clonotypes were examined with PCA combined with hierarchical clustering. Each responding clone was given a CD4 or CD8 phenotype based on the CD4+ and CD8+ repertoires, which had been sequenced separately. TCRdb passed the public sequencing reads through fastp at Q25 and MiXCR, retaining productive beta sequences. Identical CDR3 proteins give one entry, which carries the most common genes and DNA. The V and J calls here are based on TCRdb, not the publication. The sample table records just over 150,000 distinct CDR3 sequences; 31% of these occur just once. Clones ranked in the top ten supply more than 10% of the sample.

The V gene is TRBV18 and the J gene is TRBJ2-1, with no confidently assigned D gene. Sequences were obtained from PBMCs or a T cell subset sorted from them (not recorded which). The clonotype was recovered from an adult woman who had mild COVID-19 (a few samples of this study predate the infection). The sample titles of this study are shuffled in the database, so cell type and time point are left out; the donor was told from shared clones. Here is the DNA: TGTGCCAGCTCAGTTCACTCCTACAATGAGCAGTTCTTC. The resulting protein is CASSVHSYNEQFF.